This is a list of T cell receptor beta chains from one sample in a study of shared clonotypes between healthy human individuals. Sequencing was performed with immunoSEQ multiplex PCR; in TCRdb, only in-frame clones are kept and a portion is missing. The repertoire holds under 2.5 million clones, with approximately 90% as singletons. The sequencing sample was made of naive CD4+ T cells from PBMCs. Every receptor here comes from a man younger than 35 in good health. Some clones in this sample may be carry-over from other donors' samples. Each CDR3 is given with its conserved first and last residue. D genes are given only for firm matches. Size values are once, few and many counts, or a class for expanded clones, and some rows have none.

NA,TRBV5-1,NA,TRBJ2-2,TGCGCCAGCAGCCCGCCGTACACTGGAAATCAGGGAACCGGGGAGCTGTTTTTT,CASSPPYTGNQGTGELFF
TRBD1,TRBV4-1,once,TRBJ1-5,TGCGCCAGCAGCCCGCCGGACAGGGCTCAGCCCCAGCATTTT,CASSPPDRAQPQHF
TRBD2,TRBV27,NA,TRBJ2-3,TGTGCCAGCAGTTTAACTAGCGGGAGATCGACAGATACGCAGTATTTT,CASSLTSGRSTDTQYF
NA,TRBV19,NA,TRBJ1-2,TGTGCCAGTAGTATTCGACAGGCGCCATATGGCTACACCTTC,CASSIRQAPYGYTF
NA,TRBV6-1,NA,TRBJ2-3,TGTGCCAGCACCGACAGGGACTCCACAGATACGCAGTATTTT,CASTDRDSTDTQYF
NA,TRBV7-9,NA,TRBJ2-1,TGTGCCAGCAGCTTAAAGAGGCTTAGCAATGAGCAGTTCTTC,CASSLKRLSNEQFF
NA,TRBV2,NA,TRBJ1-5,TGTGCCAGCAGTGTTTATGGGCTCCAGCCCCAGCATTTT,CASSVYGLQPQHF
TRBD1,TRBV2,NA,TRBJ2-1,TGTGCCAGCAGGACAGGGAGCTCCTACAATGAGCAGTTCTTC,CASRTGSSYNEQFF
NA,TRBV4-1,NA,TRBJ1-4,TGCGCCAGCAGAAGGGGACCTAATGAAAAACTGTTTTTT,CASRRGPNEKLFF
TRBD2,TRBV25-1,NA,TRBJ2-2,TGTGCCAGCCGGGGGACTAGCGTACACAACGGGGAGCTGTTTTTT,CASRGTSVHNGELFF
TRBD2,TRBV7-2,NA,TRBJ2-1,TGTGCCAGCAGCTTAAGCCCTAGCGGGGGTGCCCGAGAGCAGTTCTTC,CASSLSPSGGAREQFF
NA,TRBV29-1,NA,TRBJ2-7,TGCAGCGTTGAAGAGGCGGGGACCTACGAGCAGTACTTC,CSVEEAGTYEQYF
TRBD2,TRBV7-2,NA,TRBJ2-7,TGTGCCAGCAGCGGCCTTCCCGCAGCCGGGACTAACCTCTACGAGCAGTACTTC,CASSGLPAAGTNLYEQYF
NA,TRBV28,NA,TRBJ2-7,TGTGCCAGCAGTGCAAACTACGAGCAGTACTTC,CASSANYEQYF
NA,TRBV15,NA,TRBJ2-7,TGTGCCACCAGCAGGGGTAGGACTTCCGCAACCCCCTACGAGCAGTACTTC,CATSRGRTSATPYEQYF
NA,TRBV18,NA,TRBJ1-1,TGTGCCAGCTCACCAGAGGGACCCACTGAAGCTTTCTTT,CASSPEGPTEAFF
NA,TRBV5-6,once,TRBJ2-1,TGTGCCAGCAGTTGGTACAATGAGCAGTTCTTC,CASSWYNEQFF
NA,TRBV11-2,NA,TRBJ2-7,TGTGCCAGCAGCTCCCCTCGGGGAGCCAACGAGCAGTACTTC,CASSSPRGANEQYF
NA,TRBV5-1,NA,TRBJ2-5,TGCGCCAGCAGCTTCCCCAGCGGACCTCAAGAGACCCAGTACTTC,CASSFPSGPQETQYF
TRBD1,TRBV6-6,few,TRBJ1-1,TGTGCCAGCAGTTCCGGGACAGAAAACACTGAAGCTTTCTTT,CASSSGTENTEAFF
TRBD2,TRBV28,NA,TRBJ2-1,TGTGCCATACGGACTAGCGGGATTAGCGGAGAGCAGTTCTTC,CAIRTSGISGEQFF
TRBD2,TRBV10-3,NA,TRBJ2-5,TGTGCCATCAGTGGTCTAGCGGGAGTCTCAGAGACCCAGTACTTC,CAISGLAGVSETQYF
NA,TRBV5-4,NA,TRBJ2-1,TGTGCCAGCAGCCGCCAGGGGTCCTACAATGAGCAGTTCTTC,CASSRQGSYNEQFF
NA,TRBV7-9,NA,TRBJ1-2,TGTGCCAGCAGCTTAGGAGGGCAGAACCCCTATGGCTACACCTTC,CASSLGGQNPYGYTF
NA,TRBV7-9,NA,TRBJ1-1,TGTGCCAGCAGCTTCTCCTTGGGCGCGGCGACGAACACTGAAGCTTTCTTT,CASSFSLGAATNTEAFF
NA,TRBV4-1,NA,TRBJ2-7,TGCGCCAGCAGCCAGACCGGGCTCTCCTACGAGCAGTACTTC,CASSQTGLSYEQYF
NA,TRBV6-5,NA,TRBJ2-1,TGTGCCAGCAGTTACTCGGGGGGCGCGTACAATGAGCAGTTCTTC,CASSYSGGAYNEQFF
TRBD1,TRBV19,NA,TRBJ2-7,TGTGCCAGTAGTCCGGGACAGGGGGCCTACGAGCAGTACTTC,CASSPGQGAYEQYF
NA,TRBV7-7,NA,TRBJ2-2,TGTGCCAGCAGCTCCCAAGGCGACGGCTCCCGGGGGGAGCTGTTTTTT,CASSSQGDGSRGELFF
TRBD1,TRBV10-3,NA,TRBJ1-2,TGTGCCATCAGCGGGACAGGGGCTAACTATGGCTACACCTTC,CAISGTGANYGYTF
TRBD1,TRBV29-1,NA,TRBJ2-3,TGCAGCGGCGGACAGGGGGCGCTGGTAGCGGGGCCCGCGGATACGCAGTATTTT,CSGGQGALVAGPADTQYF
NA,TRBV13,once,TRBJ2-7,TGTGCCAGCAGCTTAGGCGTGGAGTACGAGCAGTACTTC,CASSLGVEYEQYF
TRBD1,TRBV10-3,NA,TRBJ2-5,TGTGCCATCAGTGAACGAACAGGGGTAGAGGAGACCCAGTACTTC,CAISERTGVEETQYF
NA,TRBV6-1,once,TRBJ2-7,TGTGCCAGCAGTGTACAGGGTACCCTCGAGCAGTACTTC,CASSVQGTLEQYF
TRBD1,TRBV5-4,NA,TRBJ2-3,TGTGCCAGCAGCCAACCGGGACAGGGGTCAGATACGCAGTATTTT,CASSQPGQGSDTQYF
NA,TRBV7-2,NA,TRBJ2-5,TGTGCCAGCAGCTTACAGGCTGTCGGGGAGACCCAGTACTTC,CASSLQAVGETQYF
NA,TRBV10-3,NA,TRBJ2-5,TGTGCCATCAGACCTGGGGGGGGCCTGGAGACCCAGTACTTC,CAIRPGGGLETQYF
NA,TRBV7-9,NA,TRBJ2-5,TGTGCCAGCAGCTTAGGTGAGGGAGAGACCCAGTACTTC,CASSLGEGETQYF
NA,TRBV5-5,NA,TRBJ1-4,TGTGCCAGCAGCCTGGGGAGACCAACTAATGAAAAACTGTTTTTT,CASSLGRPTNEKLFF
TRBD2,TRBV27,NA,TRBJ2-7,TGTGCCAGCAGTTTATCAAGCGGGAGGCCGACGCAGTACTTC,CASSLSSGRPTQYF
TRBD1,TRBV14,once,TRBJ2-3,TGTGCCAGCAGCCTGGTCGGACAGGGGACAGATACGCAGTATTTT,CASSLVGQGTDTQYF
NA,TRBV7-9,NA,TRBJ2-3,TGTGCCAGCAGCTTAGGGGGTTCTGCAGATACGCAGTATTTT,CASSLGGSADTQYF
NA,TRBV28,NA,TRBJ1-2,TGTGCCAGCAGTTTAACAGTTCCTAACTATGGCTACACCTTC,CASSLTVPNYGYTF
NA,TRBV7-8,NA,TRBJ2-5,TGTGCCAGCAGCTTAGTGGTAGGGAGGAAAGAGACCCAGTACTTC,CASSLVVGRKETQYF
NA,TRBV5-4,NA,TRBJ1-4,TGTGCCAGCAGCTCCATCCAGGGAGAAAAACTGTTTTTT,CASSSIQGEKLFF
NA,TRBV2,few,TRBJ1-2,TGTGCCAGCAGCCTCATGGTCTATGGCTACACCTTC,CASSLMVYGYTF
NA,TRBV5-1,NA,TRBJ2-1,TGCGCCAGCACTCCATCGGCCGGTGGTTGGCAGTTCTTC,CASTPSAGGWQFF
NA,TRBV18,NA,TRBJ2-2,TGTGCCAGCTCACCCTTCGGGGGACTGGGCACCGGGGAGCTGTTTTTT,CASSPFGGLGTGELFF
TRBD1,TRBV27,NA,TRBJ2-7,TGTGCCAGCAGTCCCCGACAGGGGTCCTACGAGCAGTACTTC,CASSPRQGSYEQYF
TRBD1,TRBV6-5,NA,TRBJ2-7,TGTGCCAGCAAACAAGCAGGGGGCAGAAACGAGCAGTACTTC,CASKQAGGRNEQYF
NA,TRBV7-2,NA,TRBJ1-3,TGTGCCAGCAGCCATACGGACAGTGGAAACACCATATATTTT,CASSHTDSGNTIYF
TRBD2,TRBV5-1,NA,TRBJ2-1,TGCGCCAGCAGCCCTATAGCGGGAGTGGATGAGCAGTTCTTC,CASSPIAGVDEQFF
NA,TRBV11-2,NA,TRBJ2-2,TGTGCCAGCAGCCCCGACGGGCAGGGATGGATCGGGGAGCTGTTTTTT,CASSPDGQGWIGELFF